The sequence of this T cell receptor (beta chain) was determined in a study of blood T cell repertoires in COVID-19. Looking at the study overall: Sources were T cells, B-cell-depleted T cells, or PBMCs; the material itself was cDNA or gDNA.

Per the study methods: Scientists estimated how many nucleated cells there were by amplifying reference gene primers. The data were produced by immunoSEQ multiplex PCR, yet TCRdb's version contains in-frame clones alone and is incomplete. The V and J calls and the clone size are those of that table, but D and trimming were determined from the DNA. The sample has roughly 120,000 clones; over 80% are singletons. Germline CDR1 is MNHEY and CDR2 is SVGEGT. The ends were cut back, 0 bases at V and 8 bases at J, with 8 bases in the middle. The CDR3 is made up of 13 amino acids. This sequence originates from a man younger than 45 with acute or convalescent COVID-19. Sample: peripheral blood. V gene TRBV6-2 or TRBV6-3 combines with J gene TRBJ2-1; weak D call: TRBD2 (5 bases). The CDR3 is CASSYSGGHEQFF. As DNA, the CDR3 is TGTGCCAGCAGTTACTCCGGAGGACATGAGCAGTTCTTC.